This TCR beta chain was identified during a study of PD-1 blockade in mismatch repair-deficient tumors. The table came from immunoSEQ multiplex PCR; TCRdb's copy has only in-frame clones and leaves some out. The sample lists tens of thousands of clones; about nine tenths were seen once. TCR sequencing covered a few patients who responded to pembrolizumab. This CDR3 has 17 residues. The germline V gene has CDR1 SGHRS and CDR2 YFSETQ. Trimming removed 4 bases from V and 0 bases from J, with 17 bases in between. The chain links TRBV5-1 to TRBJ2-1; D is perhaps TRBD2 (5 bases). Specimen: peripheral blood, collected 52 weeks after starting pembrolizumab. The TCR sequence derives from an adult with mismatch repair-deficient cancer. In DNA form, the CDR3 reads TGCGCCAGCAGCGGGAACCTGGACGGGGACTCCTACAATGAGCAGTTCTTC. It yields the protein CASSGNLDGDSYNEQFF.